This record covers a single T cell receptor (beta chain). This clonotype has ten or more counts. It lacks a known antigen. No base quality information exists; no much larger clone differs at one position. TCRdb names Illumina HiSeq 2500 as the instrument used. Quantitative 5'-RACE with molecular barcodes was the method used to prepare the TCR beta libraries. Turning to the authors' computational methods: A new computational method based on a probabilistic model of VDJ rearrangement was used to identify disease-linked TCR variants. TCRdb reworked the public reads: Q25 trimming with fastp, MiXCR clone assembly, productive beta chains retained. Rows merge per CDR3 protein into single entries with the most common DNA and genes. TCRdb, not the authors, supplied the V and J calls. The sample data list around 150,000 distinct CDR3 sequences, and 7% to 8% of these were observed just once. The leading ten clones occupy around 12% of the sample.

The sample belongs to a study of CD8 T cells in ankylosing spondylitis (dated by TCRdb to 2015 to 2018). General notes on the study: To find TCR variants linked to disease, the study profiled T cell receptor beta repertoires in ankylosing spondylitis patients and healthy donors. In total, the full study cohort was made up of 85 to 140 healthy donors and roughly 27 ankylosing spondylitis patients. Peripheral blood was sampled, and synovial fluid was also collected from ankylosing spondylitis patients. The full study reports these points: Some of the motif variants had been reported before in the synovial fluid and blood of reactive arthritis patients, a finding that suggests common disease-initiation mechanisms. The disease-linked clones were reported to be significantly enriched in matched synovial fluid samples from ankylosing spondylitis patients. A TCR beta motif made up of 7 to 9 highly homologous amino acid variants appeared to be characteristic of blood from ankylosing spondylitis patients. The disease-linked clones showed a CD8+ phenotype and occurred at relatively low frequencies in peripheral blood.

Including the terminal cysteine and phenylalanine, the CDR3 comprises 12 residues. The entry retains the CDR3 DNA only, 36 bases that are in frame from base 1. The germline V gene supplies CDR1 SGHRS and CDR2 YFSETQ. Deletion took 9 bases off V and 5 bases off J, with a span of 13 bases between the germline ends. This chain joins TRBV5-1 to TRBJ2-3; the D gene is possibly TRBD2, with 6 bases matching. The clonotype was recovered from a female donor with ankylosing spondylitis or in good health (not recorded which). Source material: blood, either unsorted or a sorted T cell fraction (not recorded which). The nucleotide sequence is given as TGCGCCACCGCGCAGGAGGGAGATACGCAGTATTTT. Its protein reads: CATAQEGDTQYF.